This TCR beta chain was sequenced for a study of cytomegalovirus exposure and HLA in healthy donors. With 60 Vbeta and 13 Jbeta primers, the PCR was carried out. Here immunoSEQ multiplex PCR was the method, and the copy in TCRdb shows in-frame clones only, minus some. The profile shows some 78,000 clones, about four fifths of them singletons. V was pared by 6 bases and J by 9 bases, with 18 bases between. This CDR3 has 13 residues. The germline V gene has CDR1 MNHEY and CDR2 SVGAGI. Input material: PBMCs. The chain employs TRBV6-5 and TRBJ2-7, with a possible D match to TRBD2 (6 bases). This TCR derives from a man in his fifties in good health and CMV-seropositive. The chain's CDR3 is CASSHPGGSPQYF. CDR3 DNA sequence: TGTGCCAGCAGCCATCCCGGAGGGTCTCCGCAGTACTTC.